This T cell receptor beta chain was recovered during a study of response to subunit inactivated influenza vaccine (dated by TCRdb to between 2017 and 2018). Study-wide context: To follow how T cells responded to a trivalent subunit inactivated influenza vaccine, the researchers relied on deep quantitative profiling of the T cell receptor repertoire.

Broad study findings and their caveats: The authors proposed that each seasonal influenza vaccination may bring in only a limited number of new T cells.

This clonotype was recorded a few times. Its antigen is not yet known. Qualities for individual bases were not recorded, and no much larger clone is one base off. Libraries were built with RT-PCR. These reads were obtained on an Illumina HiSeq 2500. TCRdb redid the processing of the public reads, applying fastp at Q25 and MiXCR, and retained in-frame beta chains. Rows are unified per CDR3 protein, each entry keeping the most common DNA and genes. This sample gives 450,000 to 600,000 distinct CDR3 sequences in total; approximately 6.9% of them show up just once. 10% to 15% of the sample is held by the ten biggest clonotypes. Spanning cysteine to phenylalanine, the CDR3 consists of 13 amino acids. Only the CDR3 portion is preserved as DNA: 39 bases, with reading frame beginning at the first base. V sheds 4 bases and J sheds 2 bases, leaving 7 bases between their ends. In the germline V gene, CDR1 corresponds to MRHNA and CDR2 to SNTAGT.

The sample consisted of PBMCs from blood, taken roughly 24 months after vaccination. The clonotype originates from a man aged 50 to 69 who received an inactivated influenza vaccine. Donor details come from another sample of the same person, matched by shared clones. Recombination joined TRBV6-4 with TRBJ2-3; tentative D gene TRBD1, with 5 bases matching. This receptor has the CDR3 CASSVRVTDTQYF. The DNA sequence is TGTGCCAGCAGTGTCAGGGTCACAGATACGCAGTATTTT.